This T cell receptor beta chain was sequenced for a study of response to subunit inactivated influenza vaccine. Study-level results: Few new T cells, the authors suggested, are recruited by each seasonal influenza vaccination.

Via MiXCR, TCRdb re-called the RT-PCR reads, giving one row per CDR3 protein. The sample consists of about 580,000 distinct CDR3 sequences, approximately 14% of them appearing once. Germline V CDR1 and CDR2: SGHKS, YYEKEE (reference sequence). This CDR3 comprises 15 residues. J lost 2 bases, V lost 1 base, and 4 bases had no gene match. This clonotype occurred a few times. What it binds is not known. The chain recombines TRBV5-5 with TRBJ2-3; TRBD1 aligns across 7 bases. The sample here was PBMCs from blood, taken roughly 12 days after vaccination. The sequence derives from a man between 50 and 59 years old who received an inactivated influenza vaccine. CDR3 protein: CASSLRGRSTDTQYF. The DNA of the CDR3 is TGTGCCAGCAGCTTGAGGGGGCGATCCACAGATACGCAGTATTTT.